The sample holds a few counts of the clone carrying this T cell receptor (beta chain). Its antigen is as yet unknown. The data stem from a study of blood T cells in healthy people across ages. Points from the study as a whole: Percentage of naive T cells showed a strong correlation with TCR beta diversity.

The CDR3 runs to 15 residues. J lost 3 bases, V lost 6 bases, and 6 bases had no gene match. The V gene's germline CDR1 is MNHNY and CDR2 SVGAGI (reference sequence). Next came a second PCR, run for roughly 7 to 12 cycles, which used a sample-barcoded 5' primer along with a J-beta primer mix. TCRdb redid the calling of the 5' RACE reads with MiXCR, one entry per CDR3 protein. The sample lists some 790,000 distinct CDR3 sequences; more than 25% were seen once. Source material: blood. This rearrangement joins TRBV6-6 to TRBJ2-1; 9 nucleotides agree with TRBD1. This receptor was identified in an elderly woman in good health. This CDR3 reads CASRKRQGDYNEQFF. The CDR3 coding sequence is TGTGCCAGCAGAAAGAGACAGGGGGACTACAATGAGCAGTTCTTC.